The 19 T cell receptor beta chains in this list originate from one sample, sequenced in a study of identical twins. TCRdb used MiXCR to reprocess the 5' RACE reads, holding one entry per CDR3 protein. The top ten hold about 1.8% of the sample, which has approximately 670,000 distinct CDR3 sequences, 5.5% to 6.5% seen once. Sequencing used naive T cells sorted from blood. Source of these receptors: a young man in good health.

At least ten counts were recorded for this clonotype. CDR3 DNA sequence: TGTGCCAGCAGTTACTCTCAAGGAGCAACTAATGAAAAACTGTTTTTT. This sequence encodes CASSYSQGATNEKLFF. This rearrangement joins TRBV6-5 to TRBJ1-4; D gene uncertain. V dropped 0 bases and J dropped 0 bases, with 8 bases sitting between them. CDR1 MNHEY and CDR2 SVGAGI come from the germline V gene. This CDR3 has 16 residues.

This clonotype was recorded many times. This chain links TRBV4-1 with TRBJ2-5; the D is unclear. The V end lost 1 base, the J end lost 4 bases, and 10 bases lay between the germline ends. Germline V lookup: CDR1 MGHRA, CDR2 YSYEKL. This CDR3 has 14 amino acids. The CDR3 bases are TGCGCCAGCAGCCAAGTAGGCTTTGGAGAGACCCAGTACTTC. Its protein is CASSQVGFGETQYF.

This clonotype was recorded many times. V usage is TRBV4-3 and J usage is TRBJ2-1; D may be TRBD1 or TRBD2 (5 bases each). Germline-derived CDR1 and CDR2 are LGHNA and YSLEER. The germline V and J ends were trimmed by 3 bases and 9 bases, with 15 bases remaining between them. The CDR3 runs 14 residues. The CDR3 DNA reads as TGCGCCAGCAGCCATGGGGGTACAGGTACTGAGCAGTTCTTC. Translating it yields CASSHGGTGTEQFF.

This clonotype was detected many times. The rearrangement joins TRBV25-1 to TRBJ2-7; 10 bases are shared with TRBD1. CDR1 is MGHDK, CDR2 SYGVNS, per germline. The ends lost 1 base at V and 2 bases at J; junction bases unmatched: 2. The CDR3 sequence is 15 residues long. CDR3 residues: CASSEWTGGTYEQYF. The CDR3 DNA is TGTGCCAGCAGTGAATGGACAGGGGGAACCTACGAGCAGTACTTC.

This clonotype was counted between two and nine times. This chain links TRBV5-1 with TRBJ2-3; TRBD2 agrees at 7 bases. The CDR3 has 17 residues. After removal of 2 bases from V and 2 bases from J, the junction contained 11 bases not matched to a gene. Germline CDR1 reads SGHRS; CDR2 reads YFSETQ. The DNA for the CDR3 is TGCGCCAGCAGCTTCCAGTCGAGCGGGACCTCCACAGATACGCAGTATTTT. This translates into CASSFQSSGTSTDTQYF. The full variable domain, with the rest looked up from reference TRBV5-1 and TRBJ2-3, is KAGVTQTPRYLIKTRGQQVTLSCSPISGHRSVSWYQQTPGQGLQFLFEYFSETQRNKGNFPGRFSGRQFSNSRSEMNVSTLELGDSALYLCASSFQSSGTSTDTQYFGPGTRLTVL.

This clonotype was found many times. The chain is built from TRBV20-1 and TRBJ1-6; 8 nucleotides match TRBD1. The J segment lost 6 bases and the V segment lost 0 bases, leaving 7 bases of the junction unmatched. Germline V CDR1 and CDR2: DFQATT, SNEGSKA (reference sequence). CDR3 length: 16 amino acids. In DNA, the CDR3 is TGCAGTGCTAGAGATGGCCGTCAGGGGGCTAATTCACCCCTCCACTTT. It codes for CSARDGRQGANSPLHF.

This clonotype has at least ten counts. J is TRBJ1-1 and V is TRBV5-1; maybe TRBD1 (6 bases). This CDR3 contains 13 residues. CDR1 and CDR2 (germline): SGHRS, YFSETQ. V lost 0 bases and J 10 bases, leaving 13 bases between the germline ends. The CDR3 loop is CASSLEGGKGAFF. The CDR3 coding sequence is TGCGCCAGCAGCTTGGAGGGGGGAAAGGGAGCTTTCTTT.

In this sample, this clonotype turned up many times. This sequence joins TRBV7-9 and TRBJ2-1, with 13 bases identical to TRBD2. CDR1 is SEHNR and CDR2 is FQNEAQ in the germline V gene (reference sequence). The CDR3 runs 17 residues. Trimming cost V 5 bases and J 2 bases; bases outside gene matches: 6. CDR3 DNA: TGTGCCAGCAGCCCCACCGGACTAGCGGGAGCCTACAATGAGCAGTTCTTC. Amino acids: CASSPTGLAGAYNEQFF. Full variable domain (outside the CDR3, taken from reference TRBV7-9 and TRBJ2-1): DTGVSQNPRHKITKRGQNVTFRCDPISEHNRLYWYRQTLGQGPEFLTYFQNEAQLEKSRLLSDRFSAERPKGSFSTLEIQRTEQGDSAMYLCASSPTGLAGAYNEQFFGPGTRLTVL.

The chain employs TRBV5-1 and TRBJ2-7; 8 bases match TRBD2. CDR3 length equals 15 residues. Germline V CDR1 and CDR2: SGHRS, YFSETQ. The trim removed 4 bases at V and 5 bases at J, leaving 11 bases unmatched. CDR3 region: CASSTGTSLFDEQYF. CDR3 DNA sequence: TGCGCCAGCAGCACCGGGACTAGTCTCTTCGACGAGCAGTACTTC. The whole variable domain, filled in from reference TRBV5-1 and TRBJ2-7, reads KAGVTQTPRYLIKTRGQQVTLSCSPISGHRSVSWYQQTPGQGLQFLFEYFSETQRNKGNFPGRFSGRQFSNSRSEMNVSTLELGDSALYLCASSTGTSLFDEQYFGPGTRLTVT.

There are many counts of this clonotype. This chain uses TRBV9 with TRBJ2-6, with 8 bases that match TRBD2. Per the germline V gene, CDR1 is SGDLS and CDR2 is YYNGEE. V trimming: 4 bases; J trimming: 0 bases; junction bases outside the gene matches: 9. CDR3 length equals 18 residues. The DNA for the CDR3 is TGTGCCAGCAGCTTAAACCGGGAGGGGTACTCTGGGGCCAACGTCCTGACTTTC. Amino acids: CASSLNREGYSGANVLTF.

This chain connects TRBV3-1 to TRBJ1-5, with D possibly TRBD1 on 6 matching bases. Trimming cost V 4 bases and J 3 bases, with 10 bases left between them. CDR1 and CDR2 from the germline V gene are LGHDT and YNNKEL (reference sequence). The CDR3 totals 14 residues. The CDR3 nucleotides read TGTGCCAGCAGCCCCGGGGGCTTCAATCAGCCCCAGCATTTT. Amino acid sequence: CASSPGGFNQPQHF. The complete variable domain, with remaining parts taken from reference TRBV3-1 and TRBJ1-5, reads DTAVSQTPKYLVTQMGNDKSIKCEQNLGHDTMYWYKQDSKKFLKIMFSYNNKELIINETVPNRFSPKSPDKAHLNLHINSLELGDSAVYFCASSPGGFNQPQHFGDGTRLSIL.

This clonotype was picked up a small number of times. The chain joins TRBV2 to TRBJ1-4; TRBD1 is a possible D gene (5 bases). This CDR3 comprises 14 residues. Trimming pared 8 bases from V and 4 bases from J, leaving 14 bases between. Germline V CDR1 and CDR2: SNHLY, FYNNEI. The CDR3 is CASAQGTDNEKLFF. CDR3 sequence (DNA): TGTGCCAGCGCCCAAGGGACGGATAATGAAAAACTGTTTTTT.

This clonotype was observed a few times. The rearrangement joins TRBV18 to TRBJ2-1, with no clear D. Germline assignment: CDR1 KGHSH and CDR2 LQKENI. Trimming took off 2 bases at V and 6 bases at J, with 11 bases between the two ends. The CDR3 has 14 residues. The CDR3 sequence is CASSPFDTFNEQFF. The CDR3 DNA reads TGTGCCAGCTCACCATTTGACACGTTCAATGAGCAGTTCTTC.

This clonotype was found many times. This chain uses TRBV6-1 with TRBJ2-3; 10 bases match TRBD2. With 5 bases clipped from V and 2 bases from J, the junction kept 10 bases outside the gene matches. The germline V gene encodes CDR1 MNHNS and CDR2 SASEGT. The CDR3 runs 17 residues. In DNA form, the CDR3 reads TGTGCCAGCAGTCCACTAGCGGGGATCACACTCACAGATACGCAGTATTTT. This sequence encodes CASSPLAGITLTDTQYF.

This clonotype was counted ten times or more. The chain carries TRBV29-1 and TRBJ1-2; D remains ambiguous. The CDR3 extends over 14 amino acids. The ends were cut back, 3 bases at V and 0 bases at J, with 11 bases in the middle. The germline V gene has CDR1 SQVTM and CDR2 ANQGSEA. In DNA form, the CDR3 reads TGCAGCGTTGATAGGAGAGCTTCTAACTATGGCTACACCTTC. Its protein product is CSVDRRASNYGYTF.

The table lists this clonotype with a few counts. The rearrangement uses TRBV20-1 and TRBJ1-6; the D gene is possibly TRBD1 (6 bases). Trimming took off 4 bases at V and 3 bases at J, with 10 bases between the two ends. Germline V lookup: CDR1 DFQATT, CDR2 SNEGSKA (reference sequence). This CDR3 region has 14 residues. CDR3 loop: CSAMDSLYNSPLHF. In DNA, the CDR3 is TGCAGTGCTATGGACAGCCTCTATAATTCACCCCTCCACTTT.

This clonotype was seen at least ten times. The gene calls are TRBV12-3 or TRBV12-4 and TRBJ1-6, with a tentative D call TRBD1 (5 bases). The germline V and J ends were trimmed by 5 bases and 7 bases, with 9 bases remaining between them. The CDR3 is 13 residues long. CDR3 nucleotide sequence: TGTGCCAGCAGTAGGGGCGGGAATTCACCCCTCCACTTT. Translated: CASSRGGNSPLHF.

There are a few counts of this clonotype. J is TRBJ1-2 and V is TRBV5-5; 7 nucleotides align to TRBD1. This CDR3 has 15 residues. J was trimmed by 3 bases and V by 2 bases; bases with no gene match: 7. Germline V gene data show CDR1 as SGHKS and CDR2 as YYEKEE (reference sequence). The CDR3, as DNA: TGTGCCAGCAGCTTACGGGACAGCCAATACTATGGCTACACCTTC. Protein product: CASSLRDSQYYGYTF.

This clonotype was detected many times. V and J are TRBV4-1 and TRBJ2-2; D is ambiguous. CDR1 is MGHRA and CDR2 is YSYEKL in the germline V gene. The CDR3 contains 14 residues. The V end lost 2 bases, the J end lost 7 bases, and 11 bases lay between the germline ends. The CDR3 region is CASSQTGSVGELFF. CDR3 nucleotide sequence: TGCGCCAGCAGCCAAACCGGTTCTGTCGGGGAGCTGTTTTTT.